One TCR beta chain is described in this entry. The antigen is unknown. CDR3 length: 15 residues. Trimming took 0 bases from V and 5 from J, leaving 14 bases between them. Germline assignment: CDR1 SGHRS and CDR2 YFSETQ. A CD45RA+ naive subset and a CD45RA-negative memory subset were split from CD4+ cells. Every immunoSEQ plate was one replicate of a subset's evenly spread DNA. Sequencing used immunoSEQ multiplex PCR; TCRdb keeps in-frame clones, though not all of them. The table has about 680,000 clones, 74% seen once. These data are taken from a study of shared clonotypes between healthy human individuals. Regarding the study as a whole: The study found roughly 5.3% of naive CD4 clonotypes shared across a handful of donors. Estimated clonotype richness was generally higher in naive than memory subsets.

The rearrangement joins TRBV5-1 to TRBJ1-1, with D possibly matching TRBD1 (6 bases). The receptor comes from a woman in her twenties or thirties in good health. Sequenced input: memory CD4+ T cells sorted from blood. Subset denoted: CD45RA-negative fraction. The DNA for the CDR3 is TGCGCCAGCAGCTTGGCCGTAGGGGGTGAGACTGAAGCTTTCTTT. Protein product: CASSLAVGGETEAFF.